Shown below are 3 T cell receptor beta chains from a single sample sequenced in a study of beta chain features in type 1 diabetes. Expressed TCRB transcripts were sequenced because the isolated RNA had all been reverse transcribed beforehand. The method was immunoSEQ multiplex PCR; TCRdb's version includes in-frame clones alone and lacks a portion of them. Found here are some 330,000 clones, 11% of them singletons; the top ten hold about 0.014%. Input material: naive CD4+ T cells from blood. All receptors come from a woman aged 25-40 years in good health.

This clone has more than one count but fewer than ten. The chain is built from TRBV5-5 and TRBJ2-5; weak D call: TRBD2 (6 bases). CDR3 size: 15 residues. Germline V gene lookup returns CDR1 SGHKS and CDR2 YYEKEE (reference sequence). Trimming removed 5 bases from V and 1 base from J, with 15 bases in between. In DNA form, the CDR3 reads TGTGCCAGCAGGACCAAGCCGGGACTCCAAGAGACCCAGTACTTC. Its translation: CASRTKPGLQETQYF.

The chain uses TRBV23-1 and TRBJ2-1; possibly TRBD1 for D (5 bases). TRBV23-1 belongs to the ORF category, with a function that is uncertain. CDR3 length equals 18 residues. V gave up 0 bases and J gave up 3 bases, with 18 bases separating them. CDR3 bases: TGCGCCAGCAGTCAATCCCCCCTTGGACACCTATTCTACAATGAGCAGTTCTTC. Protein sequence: CASSQSPLGHLFYNEQFF.

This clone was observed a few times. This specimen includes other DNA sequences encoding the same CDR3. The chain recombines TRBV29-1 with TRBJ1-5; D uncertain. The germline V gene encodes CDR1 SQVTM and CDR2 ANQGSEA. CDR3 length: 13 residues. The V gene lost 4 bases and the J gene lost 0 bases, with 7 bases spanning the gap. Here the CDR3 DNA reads TGCAGCGTTGTAGAGTATAGCAATCAGCCCCAGCATTTT. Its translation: CSVVEYSNQPQHF. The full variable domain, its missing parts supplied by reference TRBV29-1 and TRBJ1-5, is SAVISQKPSRDICQRGTSLTIQCQVDSQVTMMFWYRQQPGQSLTLIATANQGSEATYESGFVIDKFPISRPNLTFSTLTVSNMSPEDSSIYLCSVVEYSNQPQHFGDGTRLSIL.